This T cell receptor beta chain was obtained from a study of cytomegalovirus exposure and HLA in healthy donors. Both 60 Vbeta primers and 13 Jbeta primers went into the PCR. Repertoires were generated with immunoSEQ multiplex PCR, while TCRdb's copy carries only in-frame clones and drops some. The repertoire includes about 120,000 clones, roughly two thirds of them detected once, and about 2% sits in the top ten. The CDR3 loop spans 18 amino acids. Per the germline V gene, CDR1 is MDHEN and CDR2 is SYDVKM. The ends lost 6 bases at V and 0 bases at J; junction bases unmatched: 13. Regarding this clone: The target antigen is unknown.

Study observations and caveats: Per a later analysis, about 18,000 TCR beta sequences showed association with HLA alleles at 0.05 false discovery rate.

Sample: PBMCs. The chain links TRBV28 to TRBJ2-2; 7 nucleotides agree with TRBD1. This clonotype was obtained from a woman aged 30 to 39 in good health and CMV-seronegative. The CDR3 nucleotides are TGTGCCAGCAGGCATCACAGGGGTCGGAACTCGAACACCGGGGAGCTGTTTTTT. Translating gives CASRHHRGRNSNTGELFF.